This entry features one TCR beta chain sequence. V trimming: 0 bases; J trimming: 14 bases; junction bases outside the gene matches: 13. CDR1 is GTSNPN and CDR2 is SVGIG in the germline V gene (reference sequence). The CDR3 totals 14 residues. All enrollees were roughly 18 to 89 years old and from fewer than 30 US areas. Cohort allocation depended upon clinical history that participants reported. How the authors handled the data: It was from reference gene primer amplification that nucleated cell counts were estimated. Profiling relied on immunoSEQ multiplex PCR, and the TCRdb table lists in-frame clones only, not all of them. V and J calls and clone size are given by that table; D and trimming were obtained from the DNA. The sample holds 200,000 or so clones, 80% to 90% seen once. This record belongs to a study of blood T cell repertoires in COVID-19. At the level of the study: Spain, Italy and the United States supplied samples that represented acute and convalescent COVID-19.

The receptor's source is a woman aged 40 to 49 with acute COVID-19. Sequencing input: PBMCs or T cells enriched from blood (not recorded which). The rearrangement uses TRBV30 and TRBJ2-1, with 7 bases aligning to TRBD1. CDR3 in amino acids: CAWSVGGPGQYKFF. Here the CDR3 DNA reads TGTGCCTGGAGTGTAGGTGGACCGGGACAGTACAAGTTCTTC.